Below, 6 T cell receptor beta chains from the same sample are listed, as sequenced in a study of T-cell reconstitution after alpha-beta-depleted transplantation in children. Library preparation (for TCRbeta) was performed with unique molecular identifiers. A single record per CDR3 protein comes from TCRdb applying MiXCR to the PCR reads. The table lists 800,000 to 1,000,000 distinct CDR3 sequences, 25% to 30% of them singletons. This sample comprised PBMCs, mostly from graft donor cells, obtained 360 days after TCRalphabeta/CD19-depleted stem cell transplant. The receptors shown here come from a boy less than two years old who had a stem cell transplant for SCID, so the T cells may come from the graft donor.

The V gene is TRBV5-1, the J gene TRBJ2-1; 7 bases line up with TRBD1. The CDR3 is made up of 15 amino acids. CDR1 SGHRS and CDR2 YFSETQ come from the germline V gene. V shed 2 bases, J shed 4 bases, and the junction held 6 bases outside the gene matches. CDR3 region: CASSLRGPNYNEQFF. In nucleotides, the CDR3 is TGCGCCAGCAGCTTAAGGGGGCCGAATTACAATGAGCAGTTCTTC. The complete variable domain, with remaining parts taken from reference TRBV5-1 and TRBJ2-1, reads KAGVTQTPRYLIKTRGQQVTLSCSPISGHRSVSWYQQTPGQGLQFLFEYFSETQRNKGNFPGRFSGRQFSNSRSEMNVSTLELGDSALYLCASSLRGPNYNEQFFGPGTRLTVL.

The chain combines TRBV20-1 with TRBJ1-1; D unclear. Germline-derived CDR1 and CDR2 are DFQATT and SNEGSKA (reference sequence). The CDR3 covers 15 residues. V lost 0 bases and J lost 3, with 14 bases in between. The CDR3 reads CSARESKGKYTEAFF. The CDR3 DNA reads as TGCAGTGCTAGAGAGTCGAAGGGCAAGTACACTGAAGCTTTCTTT.

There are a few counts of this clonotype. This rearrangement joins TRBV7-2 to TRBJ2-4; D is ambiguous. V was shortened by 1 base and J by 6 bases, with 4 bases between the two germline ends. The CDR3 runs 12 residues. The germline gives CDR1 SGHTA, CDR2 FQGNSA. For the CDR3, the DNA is TGTGCCAGCAGCTTAGTGTCAAACATTCAGTACTTC. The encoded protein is CASSLVSNIQYF.

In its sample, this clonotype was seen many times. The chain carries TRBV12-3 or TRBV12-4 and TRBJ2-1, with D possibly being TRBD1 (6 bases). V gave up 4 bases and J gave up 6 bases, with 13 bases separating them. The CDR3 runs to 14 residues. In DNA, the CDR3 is TGTGCCAGCAGTTCCAGGGGAAAAGGCAATGAGCAGTTCTTC. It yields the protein CASSSRGKGNEQFF.

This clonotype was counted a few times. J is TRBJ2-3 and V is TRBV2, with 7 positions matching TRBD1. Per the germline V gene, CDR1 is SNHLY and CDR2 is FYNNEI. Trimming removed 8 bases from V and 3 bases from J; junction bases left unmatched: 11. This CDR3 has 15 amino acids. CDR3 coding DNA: TGTGCCAGCGGGGGACAGACCCCCAGGACAGATACGCAGTATTTT. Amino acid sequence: CASGGQTPRTDTQYF.

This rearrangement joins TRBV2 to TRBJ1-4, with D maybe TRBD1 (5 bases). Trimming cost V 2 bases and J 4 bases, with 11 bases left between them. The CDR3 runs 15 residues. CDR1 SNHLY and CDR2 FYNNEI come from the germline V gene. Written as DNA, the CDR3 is TGTGCCAGCAGTGAACAGACAGAGGGTAATGAAAAACTGTTTTTT. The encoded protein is CASSEQTEGNEKLFF.